What follows describes a single T cell receptor beta chain. Antigen specificity is unknown. The data are from a study of memory CD4+ T cells and cytomegalovirus serostatus. The sort gate was single viable CD3+CD4+CD8-CD45RO+ cells for memory CD4+ T cells. The V gene's germline CDR1 is DFQATT and CDR2 SNEGSKA (reference sequence). The V end was cut by 1 base, the J end by 10 bases, with 8 bases between. This CDR3 comprises 11 residues. Sequencing used immunoSEQ multiplex PCR; TCRdb keeps in-frame clones, though not all of them. The sample contains fewer than 35,000 clones, 75% to 85% of which appear only once. The study, taken as a whole, reports: The CMV-associated TCR signature appears largely within the CD4+ memory repertoire.

This rearrangement joins TRBV20-1 to TRBJ1-3, with D possibly TRBD1 on 5 matching bases. The sequenced sample was memory CD4+ T cells from blood. This clonotype was obtained from an adult in good health and CMV-seronegative. CDR3 nucleotide sequence: TGCAGTGCTAGAGTGGGGGGAACCATATATTTT. Translation: CSARVGGTIYF.